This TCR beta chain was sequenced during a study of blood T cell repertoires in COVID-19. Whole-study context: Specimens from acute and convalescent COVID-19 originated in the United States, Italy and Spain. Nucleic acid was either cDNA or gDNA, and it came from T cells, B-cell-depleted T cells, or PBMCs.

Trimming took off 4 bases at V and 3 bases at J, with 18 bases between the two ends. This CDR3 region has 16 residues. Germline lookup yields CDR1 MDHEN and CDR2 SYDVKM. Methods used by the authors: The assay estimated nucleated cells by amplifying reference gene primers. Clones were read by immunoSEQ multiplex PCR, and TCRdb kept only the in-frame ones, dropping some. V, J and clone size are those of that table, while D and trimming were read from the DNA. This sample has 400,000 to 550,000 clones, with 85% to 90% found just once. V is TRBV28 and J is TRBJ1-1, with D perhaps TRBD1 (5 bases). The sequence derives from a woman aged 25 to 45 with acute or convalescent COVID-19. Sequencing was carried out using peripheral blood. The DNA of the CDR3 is TGTGCCAGCAGTTCCTACAGGAAGGGGAAGGACACTGAAGCTTTCTTT. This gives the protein CASSSYRKGKDTEAFF. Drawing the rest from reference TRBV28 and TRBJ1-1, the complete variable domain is DVKVTQSSRYLVKRTGEKVFLECVQDMDHENMFWYRQDPGLGLRLIYFSYDVKMKEKGDIPEGYSVSREKKERFSLILESASTNQTSMYLCASSSYRKGKDTEAFFGQGTRLTVV.